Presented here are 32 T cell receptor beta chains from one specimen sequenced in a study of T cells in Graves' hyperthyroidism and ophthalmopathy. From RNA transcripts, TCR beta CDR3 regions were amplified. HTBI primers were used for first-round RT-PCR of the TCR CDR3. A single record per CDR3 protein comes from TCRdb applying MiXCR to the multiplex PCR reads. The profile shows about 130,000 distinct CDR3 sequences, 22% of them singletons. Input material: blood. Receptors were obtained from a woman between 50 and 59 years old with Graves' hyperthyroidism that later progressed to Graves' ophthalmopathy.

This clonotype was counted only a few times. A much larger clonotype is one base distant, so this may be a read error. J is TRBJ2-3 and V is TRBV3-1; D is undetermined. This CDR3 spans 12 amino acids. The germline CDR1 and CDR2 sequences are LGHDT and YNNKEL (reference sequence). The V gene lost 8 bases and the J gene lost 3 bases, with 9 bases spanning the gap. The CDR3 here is CASPPETDTQYF. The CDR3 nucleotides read TGTGCCAGCCCACCAGAGACAGATACGCAGTATTTT.

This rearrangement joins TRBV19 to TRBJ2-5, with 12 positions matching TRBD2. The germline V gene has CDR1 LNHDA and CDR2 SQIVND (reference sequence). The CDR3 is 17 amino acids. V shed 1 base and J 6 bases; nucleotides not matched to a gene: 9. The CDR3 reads CASSIGPTSGSLKTQYF. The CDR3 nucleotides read TGTGCCAGTAGTATAGGTCCGACTAGCGGGAGCCTGAAGACCCAGTACTTC.

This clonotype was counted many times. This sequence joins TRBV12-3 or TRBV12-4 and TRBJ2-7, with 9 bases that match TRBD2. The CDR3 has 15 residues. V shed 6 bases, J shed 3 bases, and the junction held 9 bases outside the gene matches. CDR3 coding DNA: TGTGCCAGCAGAGCCTACGCGGGAGGGTTCTACGAGCAGTACTTC. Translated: CASRAYAGGFYEQYF.

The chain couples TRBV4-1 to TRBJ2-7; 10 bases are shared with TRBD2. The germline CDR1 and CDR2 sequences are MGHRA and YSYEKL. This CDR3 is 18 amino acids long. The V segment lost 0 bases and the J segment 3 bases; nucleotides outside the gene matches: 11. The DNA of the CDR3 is TGCGCCAGCAGCCAAGATCGGCCTAGCGGGAGACCGAACTACGAGCAGTACTTC. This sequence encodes CASSQDRPSGRPNYEQYF.

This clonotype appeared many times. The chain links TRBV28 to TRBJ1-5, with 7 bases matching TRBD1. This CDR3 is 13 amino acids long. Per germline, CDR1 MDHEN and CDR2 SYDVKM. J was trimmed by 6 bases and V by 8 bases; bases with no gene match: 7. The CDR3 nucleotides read TGTGCCAGCGGTAGACAGGGTTCTCAGCCCCAGCATTTT. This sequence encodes CASGRQGSQPQHF.

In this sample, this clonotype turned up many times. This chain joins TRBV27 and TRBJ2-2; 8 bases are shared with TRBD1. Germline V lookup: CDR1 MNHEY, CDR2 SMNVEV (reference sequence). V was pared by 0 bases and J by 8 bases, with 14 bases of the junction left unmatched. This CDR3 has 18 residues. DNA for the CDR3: TGTGCCAGCAGTTTATCTCCCCCAGGGGGCGCAGTAGGTGGGGAGCTGTTTTTT. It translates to CASSLSPPGGAVGGELFF.

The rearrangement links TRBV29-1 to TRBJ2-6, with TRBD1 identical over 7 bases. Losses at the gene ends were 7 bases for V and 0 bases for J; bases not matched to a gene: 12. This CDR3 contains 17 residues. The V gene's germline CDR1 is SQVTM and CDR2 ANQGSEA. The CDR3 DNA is TGCAGCGCCATCTACAGGGGACAAAGCTCTGGGGCCAACGTCCTGACTTTC. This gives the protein CSAIYRGQSSGANVLTF. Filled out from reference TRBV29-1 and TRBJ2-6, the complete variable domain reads SAVISQKPSRDICQRGTSLTIQCQVDSQVTMMFWYRQQPGQSLTLIATANQGSEATYESGFVIDKFPISRPNLTFSTLTVSNMSPEDSSIYLCSAIYRGQSSGANVLTFGAGSRLTVL.

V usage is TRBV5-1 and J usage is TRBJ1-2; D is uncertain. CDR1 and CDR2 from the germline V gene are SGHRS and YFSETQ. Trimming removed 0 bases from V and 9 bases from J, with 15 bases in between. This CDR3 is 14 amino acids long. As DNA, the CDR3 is TGCGCCAGCAGCTTGGAAGGAGAAGTTAGTAGCTACACCTTC. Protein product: CASSLEGEVSSYTF.

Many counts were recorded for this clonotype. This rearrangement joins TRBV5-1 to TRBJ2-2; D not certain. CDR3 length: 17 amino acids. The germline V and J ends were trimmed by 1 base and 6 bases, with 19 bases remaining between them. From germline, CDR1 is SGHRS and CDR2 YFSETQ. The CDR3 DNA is TGCGCCAGCAGCTTGACAGCCCAGGTTCTGCTGTCCGGGGAGCTGTTTTTT. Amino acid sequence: CASSLTAQVLLSGELFF.

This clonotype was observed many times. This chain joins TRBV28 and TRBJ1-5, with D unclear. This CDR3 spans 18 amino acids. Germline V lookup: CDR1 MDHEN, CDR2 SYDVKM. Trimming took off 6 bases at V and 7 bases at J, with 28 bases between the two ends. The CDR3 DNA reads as TGTGCCAGCAGACCGAGGTGGCAGACGTTCGGCGCATGGCAGCCCCAGCATTTT. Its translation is CASRPRWQTFGAWQPQHF.

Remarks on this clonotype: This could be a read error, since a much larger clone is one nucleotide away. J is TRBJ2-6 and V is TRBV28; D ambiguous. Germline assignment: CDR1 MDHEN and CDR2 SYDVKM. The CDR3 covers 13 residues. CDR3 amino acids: CASTFSRANVLTF. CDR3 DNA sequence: TGTGCCAGCACCTTCTCTAGGGCCAACGTCCTGACTTTC.

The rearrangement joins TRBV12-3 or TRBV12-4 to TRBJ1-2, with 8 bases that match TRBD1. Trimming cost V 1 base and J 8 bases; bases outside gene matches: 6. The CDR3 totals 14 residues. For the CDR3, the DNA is TGTGCCAGCAGTTTAGGGAGGACAGGGCAGGGCTACACCTTC. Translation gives CASSLGRTGQGYTF.

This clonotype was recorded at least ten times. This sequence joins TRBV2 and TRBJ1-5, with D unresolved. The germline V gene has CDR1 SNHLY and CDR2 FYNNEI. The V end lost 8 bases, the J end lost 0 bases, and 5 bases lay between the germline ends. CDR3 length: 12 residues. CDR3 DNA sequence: TGTGCCAGCCATGATAGCAATCAGCCCCAGCATTTT. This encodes CASHDSNQPQHF.

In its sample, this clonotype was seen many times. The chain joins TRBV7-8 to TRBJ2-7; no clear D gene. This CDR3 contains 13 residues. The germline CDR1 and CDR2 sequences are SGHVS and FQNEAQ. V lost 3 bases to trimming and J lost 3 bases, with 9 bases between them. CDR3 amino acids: CASSFASYYEQYF. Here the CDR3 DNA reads TGTGCCAGCAGCTTTGCCAGCTACTACGAGCAGTACTTC. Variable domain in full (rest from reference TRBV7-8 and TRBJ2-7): GAGVSQSPRYKVAKRGQDVALRCDPISGHVSLFWYQQALGQGPEFLTYFQNEAQLDKSGLPSDRFFAERPEGSVSTLKIQRTQQEDSAVYLCASSFASYYEQYFGPGTRLTVT.

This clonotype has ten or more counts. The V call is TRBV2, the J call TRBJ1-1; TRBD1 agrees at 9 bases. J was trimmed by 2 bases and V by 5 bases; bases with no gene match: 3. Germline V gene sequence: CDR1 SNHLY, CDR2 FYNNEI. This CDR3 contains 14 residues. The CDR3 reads CASSRTGANTEAFF. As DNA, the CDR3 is TGTGCCAGCAGTAGGACAGGGGCCAACACTGAAGCTTTCTTT. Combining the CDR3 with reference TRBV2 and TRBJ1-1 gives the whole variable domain EPEVTQTPSHQVTQMGQEVILRCVPISNHLYFYWYRQILGQKVEFLVSFYNNEISEKSEIFDDQFSVERPDGSNFTLKIRSTKLEDSAMYFCASSRTGANTEAFFGQGTRLTVV.

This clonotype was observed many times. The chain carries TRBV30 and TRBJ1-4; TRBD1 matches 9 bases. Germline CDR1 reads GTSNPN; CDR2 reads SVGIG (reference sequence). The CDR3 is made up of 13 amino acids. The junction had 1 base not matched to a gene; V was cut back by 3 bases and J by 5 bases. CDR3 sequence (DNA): TGTGCCTGGAGGGGACAGGGAAATGAAAAACTGTTTTTT. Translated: CAWRGQGNEKLFF.

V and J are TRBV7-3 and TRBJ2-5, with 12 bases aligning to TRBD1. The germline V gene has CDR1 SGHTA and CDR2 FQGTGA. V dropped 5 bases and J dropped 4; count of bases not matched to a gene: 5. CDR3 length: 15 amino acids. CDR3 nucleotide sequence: TGTGCCAGCAGCCGCTCGGGACAGGGGGCAGAGACCCAGTACTTC. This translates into CASSRSGQGAETQYF.

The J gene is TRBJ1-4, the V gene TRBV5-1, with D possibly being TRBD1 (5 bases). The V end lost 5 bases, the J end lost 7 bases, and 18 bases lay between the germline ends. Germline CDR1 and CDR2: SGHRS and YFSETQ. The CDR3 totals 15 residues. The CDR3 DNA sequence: TGCGCCAGCAGGGCCCTCAGGGCAGAGGCTGAAAAACTGTTTTTT. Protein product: CASRALRAEAEKLFF.

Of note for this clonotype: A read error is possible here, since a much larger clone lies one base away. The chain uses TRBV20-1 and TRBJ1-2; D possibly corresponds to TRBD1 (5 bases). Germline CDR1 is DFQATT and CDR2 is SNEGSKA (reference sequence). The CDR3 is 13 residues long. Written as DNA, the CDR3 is TGCAGTGCTAGGGGACGTGATCCTTCCGGCTGCACCTTC. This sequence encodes CSARGRDPSGCTF.

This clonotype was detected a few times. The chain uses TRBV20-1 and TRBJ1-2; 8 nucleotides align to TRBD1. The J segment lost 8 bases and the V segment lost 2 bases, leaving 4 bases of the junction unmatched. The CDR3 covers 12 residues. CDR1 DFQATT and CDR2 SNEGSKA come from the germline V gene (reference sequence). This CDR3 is CSARQGAQGYTF. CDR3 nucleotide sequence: TGCAGTGCTAGACAGGGGGCACAAGGCTACACCTTC.

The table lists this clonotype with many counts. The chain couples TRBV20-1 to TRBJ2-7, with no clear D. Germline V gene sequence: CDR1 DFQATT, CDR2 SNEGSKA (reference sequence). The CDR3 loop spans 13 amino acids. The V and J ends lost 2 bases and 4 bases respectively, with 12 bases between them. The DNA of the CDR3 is TGCAGTGCTAGATATGGTTCTAGGTACGAGCAGTACTTC. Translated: CSARYGSRYEQYF.

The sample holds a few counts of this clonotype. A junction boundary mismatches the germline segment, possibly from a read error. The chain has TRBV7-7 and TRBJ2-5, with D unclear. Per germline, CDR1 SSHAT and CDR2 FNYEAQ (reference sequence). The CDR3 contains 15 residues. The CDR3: CASSLIRDGQETQYF. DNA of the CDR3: TGTGCTAGCAGCCTCATAAGAGACGGACAAGAGACCCAGTACTTC.

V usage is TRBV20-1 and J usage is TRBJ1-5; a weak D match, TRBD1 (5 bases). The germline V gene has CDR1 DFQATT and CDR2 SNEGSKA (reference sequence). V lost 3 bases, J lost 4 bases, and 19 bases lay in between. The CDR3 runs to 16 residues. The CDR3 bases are TGCAGTGCTAGTGGGCGGGGCAGCTCGGGGAATCAGCCCCAGCATTTT. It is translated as CSASGRGSSGNQPQHF.

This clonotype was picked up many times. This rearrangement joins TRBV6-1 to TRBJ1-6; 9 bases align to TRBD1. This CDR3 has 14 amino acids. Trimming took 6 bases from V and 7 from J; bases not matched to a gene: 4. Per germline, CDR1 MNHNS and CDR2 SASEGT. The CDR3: CASRRDRENSPLHF. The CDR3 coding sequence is TGTGCCAGCAGACGGGACAGGGAGAATTCACCCCTCCACTTT.

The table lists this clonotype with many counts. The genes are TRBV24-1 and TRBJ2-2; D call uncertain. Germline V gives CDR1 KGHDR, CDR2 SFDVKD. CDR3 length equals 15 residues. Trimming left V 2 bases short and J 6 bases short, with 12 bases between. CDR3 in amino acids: CATSDSRRLPGELFF. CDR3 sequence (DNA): TGTGCCACCAGTGATTCGCGCCGTCTTCCCGGGGAGCTGTTTTTT.

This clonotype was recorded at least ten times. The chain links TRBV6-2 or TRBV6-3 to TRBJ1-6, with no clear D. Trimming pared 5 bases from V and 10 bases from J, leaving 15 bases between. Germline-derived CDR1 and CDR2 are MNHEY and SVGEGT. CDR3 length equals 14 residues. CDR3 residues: CASSLRAGPSPLHF. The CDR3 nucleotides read TGTGCCAGCAGTCTCCGGGCCGGGCCGTCACCCCTCCACTTT.

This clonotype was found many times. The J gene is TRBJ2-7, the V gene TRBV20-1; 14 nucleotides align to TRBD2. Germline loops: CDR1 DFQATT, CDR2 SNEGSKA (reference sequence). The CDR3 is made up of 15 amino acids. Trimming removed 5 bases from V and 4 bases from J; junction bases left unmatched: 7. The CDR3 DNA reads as TGCAGTGCTCCCGGGACTAGCGGGAGTCTGTACGAGCAGTACTTC. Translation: CSAPGTSGSLYEQYF.

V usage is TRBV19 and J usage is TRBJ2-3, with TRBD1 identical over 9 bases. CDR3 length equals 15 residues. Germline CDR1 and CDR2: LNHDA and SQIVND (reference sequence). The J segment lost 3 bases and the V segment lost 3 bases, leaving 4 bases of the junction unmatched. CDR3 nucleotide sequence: TGTGCCAGTAGTATGGGACAGGGAAGGACAGATACGCAGTATTTT. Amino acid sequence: CASSMGQGRTDTQYF.

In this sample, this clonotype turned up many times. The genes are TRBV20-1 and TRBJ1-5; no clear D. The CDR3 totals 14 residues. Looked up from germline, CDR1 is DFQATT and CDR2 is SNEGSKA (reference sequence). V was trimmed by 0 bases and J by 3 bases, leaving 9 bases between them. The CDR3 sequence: CSAREGQYNQPQHF. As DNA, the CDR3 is TGCAGTGCTAGAGAAGGGCAGTACAATCAGCCCCAGCATTTT.

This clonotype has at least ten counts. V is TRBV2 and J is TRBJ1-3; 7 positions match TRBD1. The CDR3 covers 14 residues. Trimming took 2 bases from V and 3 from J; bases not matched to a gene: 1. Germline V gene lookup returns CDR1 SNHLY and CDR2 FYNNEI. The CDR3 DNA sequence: TGTGCCAGCAGTGAAACAGGGGTTGGAAACACCATATATTTT. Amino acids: CASSETGVGNTIYF.

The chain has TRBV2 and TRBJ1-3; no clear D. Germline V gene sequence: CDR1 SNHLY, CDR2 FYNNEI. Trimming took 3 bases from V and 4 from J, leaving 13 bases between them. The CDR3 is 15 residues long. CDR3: CASSDGGPRGNTIYF. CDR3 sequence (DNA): TGTGCCAGCAGTGATGGCGGGCCCCGGGGAAACACCATATATTTT.

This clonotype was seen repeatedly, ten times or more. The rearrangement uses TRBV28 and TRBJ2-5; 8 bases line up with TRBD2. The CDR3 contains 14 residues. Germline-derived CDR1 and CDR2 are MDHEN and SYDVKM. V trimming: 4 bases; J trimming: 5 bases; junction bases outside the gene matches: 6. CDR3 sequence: CASSYEREIETQYF. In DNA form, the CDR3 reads TGTGCCAGCAGTTATGAGCGGGAGATCGAGACCCAGTACTTC. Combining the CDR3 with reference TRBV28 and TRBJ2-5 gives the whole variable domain DVKVTQSSRYLVKRTGEKVFLECVQDMDHENMFWYRQDPGLGLRLIYFSYDVKMKEKGDIPEGYSVSREKKERFSLILESASTNQTSMYLCASSYEREIETQYFGPGTRLLVL.